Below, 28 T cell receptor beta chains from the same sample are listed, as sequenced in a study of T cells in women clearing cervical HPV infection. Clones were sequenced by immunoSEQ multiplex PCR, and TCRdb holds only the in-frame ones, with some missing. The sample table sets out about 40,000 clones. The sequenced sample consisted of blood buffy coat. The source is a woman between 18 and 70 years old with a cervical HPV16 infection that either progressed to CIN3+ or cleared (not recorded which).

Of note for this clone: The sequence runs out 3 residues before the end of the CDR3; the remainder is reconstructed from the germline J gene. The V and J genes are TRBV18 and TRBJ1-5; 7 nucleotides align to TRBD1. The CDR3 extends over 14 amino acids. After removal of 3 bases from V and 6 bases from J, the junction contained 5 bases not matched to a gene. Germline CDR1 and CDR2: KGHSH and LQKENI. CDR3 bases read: TGTGCCAGCTCACCGGACAGGCTTCGTCAGCCC. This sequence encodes CASSPDRLRQP. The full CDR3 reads CASSPDRLRQPQHF.

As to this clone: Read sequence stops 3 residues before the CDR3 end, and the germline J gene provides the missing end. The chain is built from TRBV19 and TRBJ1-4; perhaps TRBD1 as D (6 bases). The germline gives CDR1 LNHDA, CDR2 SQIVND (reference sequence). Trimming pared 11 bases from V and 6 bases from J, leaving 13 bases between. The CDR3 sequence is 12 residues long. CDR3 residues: CACRGGHEKLFF. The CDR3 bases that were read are TGTGCCTGTCGGGGGGGCCATGAAAAA.

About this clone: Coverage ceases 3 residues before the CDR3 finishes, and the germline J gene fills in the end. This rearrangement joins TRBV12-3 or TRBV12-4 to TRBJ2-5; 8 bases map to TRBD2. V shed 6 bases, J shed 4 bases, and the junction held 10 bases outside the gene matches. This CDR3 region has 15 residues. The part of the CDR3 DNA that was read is TGTGCCAGCAGCGATGACACCCGGGGGGGAGAGACC. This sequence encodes CASSDDTRGGET. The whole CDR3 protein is CASSDDTRGGETQYF.

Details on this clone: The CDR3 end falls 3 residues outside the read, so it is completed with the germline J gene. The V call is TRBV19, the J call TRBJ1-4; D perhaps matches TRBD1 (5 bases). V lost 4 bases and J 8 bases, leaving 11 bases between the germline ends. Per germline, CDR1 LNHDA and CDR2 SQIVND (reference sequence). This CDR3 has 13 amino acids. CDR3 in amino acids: CASSTRGREKLFF. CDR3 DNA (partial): TGTGCCAGTAGTACAAGGGGAAGAGAAAAA.

CDR3 loop: CASSLGTFSSGANVLTF. CDR3 DNA, as far as it was read: TGCGCCAGCAGCTTAGGGACTTTTAGCTCTGGGGCCAACGTC. The V call is TRBV5-1, the J call TRBJ2-6; maybe TRBD2 (6 bases). The read terminates 3 residues before the CDR3 end, so the remaining end is supplied by the germline J gene. Trimming stripped 2 bases from V and 0 bases from J, with 12 bases between. Germline CDR1 and CDR2: SGHRS and YFSETQ. This CDR3 has 17 amino acids.

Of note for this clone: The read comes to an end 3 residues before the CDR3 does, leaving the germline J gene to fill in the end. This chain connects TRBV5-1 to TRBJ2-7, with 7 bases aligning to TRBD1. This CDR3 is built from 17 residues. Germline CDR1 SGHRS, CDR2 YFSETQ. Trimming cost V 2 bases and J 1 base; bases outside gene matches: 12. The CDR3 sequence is CASSFDRLTGSSYEQYF. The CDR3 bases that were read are TGCGCCAGCAGCTTTGACCGATTGACAGGGAGTTCCTACGAG. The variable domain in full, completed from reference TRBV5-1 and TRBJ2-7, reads KAGVTQTPRYLIKTRGQQVTLSCSPISGHRSVSWYQQTPGQGLQFLFEYFSETQRNKGNFPGRFSGRQFSNSRSEMNVSTLELGDSALYLCASSFDRLTGSSYEQYFGPGTRLTVT.

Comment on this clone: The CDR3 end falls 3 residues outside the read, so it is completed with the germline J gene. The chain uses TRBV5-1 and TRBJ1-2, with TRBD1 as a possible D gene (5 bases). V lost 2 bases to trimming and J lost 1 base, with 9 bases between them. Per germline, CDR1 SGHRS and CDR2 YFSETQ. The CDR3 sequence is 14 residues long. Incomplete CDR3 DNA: TGCGCCAGCAGCTTATCCAGGGATAACTATGGC. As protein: CASSLSRDNYG. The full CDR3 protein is CASSLSRDNYGYTF. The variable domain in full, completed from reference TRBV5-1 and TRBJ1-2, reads KAGVTQTPRYLIKTRGQQVTLSCSPISGHRSVSWYQQTPGQGLQFLFEYFSETQRNKGNFPGRFSGRQFSNSRSEMNVSTLELGDSALYLCASSLSRDNYGYTFGSGTRLTVV.

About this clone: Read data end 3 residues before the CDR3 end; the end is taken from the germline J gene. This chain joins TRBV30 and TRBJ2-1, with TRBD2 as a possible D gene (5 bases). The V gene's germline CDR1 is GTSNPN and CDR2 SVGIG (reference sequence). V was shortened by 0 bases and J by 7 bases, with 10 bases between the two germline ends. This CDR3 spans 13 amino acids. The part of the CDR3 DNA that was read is TGTGCCTGGAGTGTAGATTCGGGGAATGAG. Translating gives CAWSVDSGNE. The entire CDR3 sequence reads CAWSVDSGNEQFF.

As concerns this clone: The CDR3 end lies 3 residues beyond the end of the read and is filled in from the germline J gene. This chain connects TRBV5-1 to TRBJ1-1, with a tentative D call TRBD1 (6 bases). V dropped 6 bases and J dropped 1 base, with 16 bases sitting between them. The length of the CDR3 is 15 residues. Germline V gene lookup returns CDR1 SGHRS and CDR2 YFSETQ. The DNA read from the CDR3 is TGCGCCAGCACCTCGTGGGGGCGAGCGAACACTGAA. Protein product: CASTSWGRANTE. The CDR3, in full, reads CASTSWGRANTEAFF.

Partial CDR3 DNA: TGCAGCGTTGCTTCCACAGGAGGTCACACTGAA. Amino acids: CSVASTGGHTE. In full, the CDR3 is CSVASTGGHTEAFF. V usage is TRBV29-1 and J usage is TRBJ1-1; the D gene is possibly TRBD1 (5 bases). The read gets to within 3 residues of the CDR3 end, and the germline J gene fills in the rest. The CDR3 contains 14 residues. Deletions cut 4 bases from V and 3 bases from J, with 15 bases between. From germline, CDR1 is SQVTM and CDR2 ANQGSEA.

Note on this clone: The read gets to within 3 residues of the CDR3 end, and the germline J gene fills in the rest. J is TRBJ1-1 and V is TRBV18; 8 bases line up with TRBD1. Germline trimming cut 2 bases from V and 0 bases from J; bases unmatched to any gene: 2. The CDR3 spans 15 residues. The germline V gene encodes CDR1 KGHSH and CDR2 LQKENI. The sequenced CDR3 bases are TGTGCCAGCTCACCAGGGACAGGCATGAACACTGAA. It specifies CASSPGTGMNTE. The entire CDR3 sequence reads CASSPGTGMNTEAFF. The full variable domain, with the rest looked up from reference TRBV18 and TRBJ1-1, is NAGVMQNPRHLVRRRGQEARLRCSPMKGHSHVYWYRQLPEEGLKFMVYLQKENIIDESGMPKERFSAEFPKEGPSILRIQQVVRGDSAAYFCASSPGTGMNTEAFFGQGTRLTVV.

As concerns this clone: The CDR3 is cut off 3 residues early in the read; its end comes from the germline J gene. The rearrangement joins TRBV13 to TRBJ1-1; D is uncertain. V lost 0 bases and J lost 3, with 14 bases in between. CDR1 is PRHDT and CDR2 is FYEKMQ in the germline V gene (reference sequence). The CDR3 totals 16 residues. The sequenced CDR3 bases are TGTGCCAGCAGCTTAGGCCCAGGCACGTACGACACTGAA. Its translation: CASSLGPGTYDTE. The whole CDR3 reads CASSLGPGTYDTEAFF.

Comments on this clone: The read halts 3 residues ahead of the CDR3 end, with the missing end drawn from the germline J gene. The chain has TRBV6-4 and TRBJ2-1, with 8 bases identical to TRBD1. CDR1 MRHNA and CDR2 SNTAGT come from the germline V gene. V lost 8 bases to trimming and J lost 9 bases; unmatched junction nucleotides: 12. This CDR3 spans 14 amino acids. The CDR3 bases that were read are TGTGCCAGCGCTAGGACAGGGTATGGAGGTGAG. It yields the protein CASARTGYGGE. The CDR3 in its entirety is CASARTGYGGEQFF.

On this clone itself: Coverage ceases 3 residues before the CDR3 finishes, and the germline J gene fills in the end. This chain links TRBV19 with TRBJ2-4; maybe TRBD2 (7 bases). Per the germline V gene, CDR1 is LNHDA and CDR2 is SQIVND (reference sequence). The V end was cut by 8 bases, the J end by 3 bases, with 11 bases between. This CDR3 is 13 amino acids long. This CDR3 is CASGGGDKNIQYF. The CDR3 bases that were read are TGTGCCAGTGGAGGGGGGGACAAAAACATT.

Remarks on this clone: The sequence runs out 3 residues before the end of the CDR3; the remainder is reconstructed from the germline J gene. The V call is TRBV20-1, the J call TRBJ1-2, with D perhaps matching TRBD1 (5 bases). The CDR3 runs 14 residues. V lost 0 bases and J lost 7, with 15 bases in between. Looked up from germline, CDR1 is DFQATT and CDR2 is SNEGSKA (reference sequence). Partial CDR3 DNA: TGCAGTGCTAGAGATCCAGGCAGGGCGTCTGGC. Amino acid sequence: CSARDPGRASG. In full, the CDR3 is CSARDPGRASGYTF.

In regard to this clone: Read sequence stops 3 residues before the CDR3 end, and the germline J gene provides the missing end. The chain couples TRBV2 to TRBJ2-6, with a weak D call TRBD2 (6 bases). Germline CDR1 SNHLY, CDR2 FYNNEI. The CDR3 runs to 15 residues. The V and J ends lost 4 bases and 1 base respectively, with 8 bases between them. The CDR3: CASSGLESGANVLTF. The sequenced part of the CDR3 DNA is TGTGCCAGCAGTGGACTAGAATCTGGGGCCAACGTC.

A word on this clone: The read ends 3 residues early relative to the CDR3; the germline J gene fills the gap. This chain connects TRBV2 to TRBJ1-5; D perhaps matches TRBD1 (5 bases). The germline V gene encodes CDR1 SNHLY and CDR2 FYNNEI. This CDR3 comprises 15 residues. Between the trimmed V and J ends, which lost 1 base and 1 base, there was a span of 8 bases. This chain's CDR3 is CASSEGRGSNQPQHF. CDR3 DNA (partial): TGTGCCAGCAGTGAAGGAAGGGGAAGCAATCAGCCC.

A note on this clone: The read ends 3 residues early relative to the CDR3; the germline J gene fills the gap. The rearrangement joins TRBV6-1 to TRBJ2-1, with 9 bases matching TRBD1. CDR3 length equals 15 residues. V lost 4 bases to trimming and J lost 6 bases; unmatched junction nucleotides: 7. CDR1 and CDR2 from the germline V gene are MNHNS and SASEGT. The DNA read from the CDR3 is TGTGCCAGCAGTGCAAGACAGGGGGGGGCCAATGAG. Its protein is CASSARQGGANE. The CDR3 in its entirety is CASSARQGGANEQFF.

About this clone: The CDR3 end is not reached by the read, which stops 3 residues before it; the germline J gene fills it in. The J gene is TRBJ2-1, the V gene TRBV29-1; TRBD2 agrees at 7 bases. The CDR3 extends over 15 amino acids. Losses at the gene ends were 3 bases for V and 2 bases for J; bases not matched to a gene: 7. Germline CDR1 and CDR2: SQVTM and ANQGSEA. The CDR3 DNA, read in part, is TGCAGCGTTGACAACGGGGGGACGACCTACAATGAG. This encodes CSVDNGGTTYNE. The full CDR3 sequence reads CSVDNGGTTYNEQFF.

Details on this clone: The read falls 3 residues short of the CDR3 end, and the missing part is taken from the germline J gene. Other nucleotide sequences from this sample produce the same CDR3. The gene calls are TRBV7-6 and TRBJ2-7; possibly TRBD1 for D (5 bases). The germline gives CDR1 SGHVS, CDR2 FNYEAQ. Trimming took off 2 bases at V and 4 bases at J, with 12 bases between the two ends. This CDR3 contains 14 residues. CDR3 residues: CASSLKAGWYEQYF. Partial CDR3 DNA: TGTGCCAGCAGCTTAAAGGCAGGGTGGTACGAG. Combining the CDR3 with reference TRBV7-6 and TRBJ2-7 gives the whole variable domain GAGVSQSPRYKVTKRGQDVALRCDPISGHVSLYWYRQALGQGPEFLTYFNYEAQQDKSGLPNDRFSAERPEGSISTLTIQRTEQRDSAMYRCASSLKAGWYEQYFGPGTRLTVT.

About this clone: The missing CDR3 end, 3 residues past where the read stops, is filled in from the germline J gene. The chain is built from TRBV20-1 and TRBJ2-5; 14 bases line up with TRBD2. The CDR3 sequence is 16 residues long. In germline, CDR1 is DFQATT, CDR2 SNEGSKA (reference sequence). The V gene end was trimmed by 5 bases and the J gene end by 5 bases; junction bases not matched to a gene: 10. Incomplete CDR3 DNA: TGCAGTGCTTTGGTACCGGGACTAGCGGGAGTCGAGACC. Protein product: CSALVPGLAGVET. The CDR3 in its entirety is CSALVPGLAGVETQYF.

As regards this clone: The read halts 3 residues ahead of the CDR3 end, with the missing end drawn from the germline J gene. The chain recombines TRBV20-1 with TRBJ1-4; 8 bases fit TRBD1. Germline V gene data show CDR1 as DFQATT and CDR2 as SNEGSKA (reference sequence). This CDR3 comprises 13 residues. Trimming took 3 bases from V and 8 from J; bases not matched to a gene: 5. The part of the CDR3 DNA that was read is TGCAGTGCTAGGGACAGGGTCGGGGAAAAA. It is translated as CSARDRVGEK. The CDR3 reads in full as CSARDRVGEKLFF.

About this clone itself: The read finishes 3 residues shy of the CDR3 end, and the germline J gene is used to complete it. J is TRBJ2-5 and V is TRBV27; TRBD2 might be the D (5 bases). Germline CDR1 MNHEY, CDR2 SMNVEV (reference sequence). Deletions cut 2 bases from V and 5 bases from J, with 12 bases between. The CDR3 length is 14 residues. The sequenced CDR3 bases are TGTGCCAGCAGTTTAAGGGCAGGCGGGGAGACC. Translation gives CASSLRAGGET. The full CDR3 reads CASSLRAGGETQYF.

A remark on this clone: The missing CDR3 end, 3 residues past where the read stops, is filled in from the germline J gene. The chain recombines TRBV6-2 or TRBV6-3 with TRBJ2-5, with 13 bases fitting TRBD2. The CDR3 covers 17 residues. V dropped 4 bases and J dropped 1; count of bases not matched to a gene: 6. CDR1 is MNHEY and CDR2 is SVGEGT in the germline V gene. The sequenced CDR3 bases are TGTGCCAGCAGTTGGGGGTGGACTAGCGGGGGCCAAGAGACC. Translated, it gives CASSWGWTSGGQET. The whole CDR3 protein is CASSWGWTSGGQETQYF.

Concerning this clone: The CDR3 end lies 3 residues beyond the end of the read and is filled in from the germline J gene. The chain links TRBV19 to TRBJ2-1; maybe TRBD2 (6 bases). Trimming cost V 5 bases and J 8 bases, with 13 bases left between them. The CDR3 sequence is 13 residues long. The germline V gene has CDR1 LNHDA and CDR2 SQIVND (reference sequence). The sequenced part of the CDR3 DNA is TGTGCCAGTAGTCCCGGGGGAGCTGATGAG. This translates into CASSPGGADE. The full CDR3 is CASSPGGADEQFF.

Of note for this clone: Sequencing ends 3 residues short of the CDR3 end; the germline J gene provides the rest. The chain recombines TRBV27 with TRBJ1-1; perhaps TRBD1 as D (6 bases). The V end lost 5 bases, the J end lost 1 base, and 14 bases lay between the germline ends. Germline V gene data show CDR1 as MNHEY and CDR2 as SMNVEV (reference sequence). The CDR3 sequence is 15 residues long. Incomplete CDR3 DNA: TGTGCCAGCAGTGGGGGGGACATGGGGAACACTGAA. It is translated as CASSGGDMGNTE. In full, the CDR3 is CASSGGDMGNTEAFF.

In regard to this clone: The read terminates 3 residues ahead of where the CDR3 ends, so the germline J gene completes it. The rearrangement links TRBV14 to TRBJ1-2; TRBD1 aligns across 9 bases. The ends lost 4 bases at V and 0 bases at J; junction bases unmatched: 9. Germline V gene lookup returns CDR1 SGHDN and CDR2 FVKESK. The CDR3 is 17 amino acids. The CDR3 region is CASSPWGQGTANYGYTF. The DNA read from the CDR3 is TGTGCCAGCAGCCCCTGGGGACAGGGAACCGCTAACTATGGC.

The sequenced part of the CDR3 DNA is TGTGCCAGCAGCCAAGGGACAGGAGAA. It specifies CASSQGTGE. The complete CDR3 protein is CASSQGTGELFF. The rearrangement uses TRBV7-6 and TRBJ1-4; the match to TRBD1 covers 8 bases. The read comes to an end 3 residues before the CDR3 does, leaving the germline J gene to fill in the end. Germline V CDR1 and CDR2: SGHVS, FNYEAQ. The CDR3 covers 12 residues.